This TCR beta chain came from a study of cytomegalovirus exposure and HLA in healthy donors. PCR was performed using 60 Vbeta and 13 Jbeta primers. In the source study's methods: As a later analysis found, there were around 86 million unique TCR beta chains, of which about 10 million were shared. TCRdb's copy holds only in-frame clones and misses some; the assay was immunoSEQ multiplex PCR. D and trimming come from the DNA, and the V and J calls and clone size come from that table. The sample includes roughly 170,000 clones, roughly 71% of them seen just once. The study, taken as a whole, reports: Presence/absence analyses treated sequencing depth as roughly uniform across donors. The study labeled 164 TCR beta chains cytomegalovirus-associated.

With respect to this clone: Antigen: not known.

Germline values: CDR1 LNHDA, CDR2 SQIVND (reference sequence). This CDR3 spans 13 amino acids. Between the trimmed V and J ends, which lost 5 bases and 0 bases, there was a span of 6 bases. Sequenced input: PBMCs. This clonotype was sampled from a girl aged 10 to 17 in good health and CMV-seronegative. This chain joins TRBV19 and TRBJ2-3; D not certain. The CDR3 region is CASSVTSTDTQYF. In DNA form, the CDR3 reads TGTGCCAGTAGTGTTACAAGCACAGATACGCAGTATTTT.